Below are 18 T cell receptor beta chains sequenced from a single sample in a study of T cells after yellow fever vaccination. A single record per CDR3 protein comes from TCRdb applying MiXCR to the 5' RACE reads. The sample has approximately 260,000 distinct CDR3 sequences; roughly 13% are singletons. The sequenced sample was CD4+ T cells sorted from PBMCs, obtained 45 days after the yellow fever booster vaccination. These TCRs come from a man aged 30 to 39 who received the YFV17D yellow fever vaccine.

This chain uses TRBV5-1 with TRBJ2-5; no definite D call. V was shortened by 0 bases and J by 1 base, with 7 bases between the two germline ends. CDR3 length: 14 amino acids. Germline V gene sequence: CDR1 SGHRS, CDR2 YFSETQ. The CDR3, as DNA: TGCGCCAGCAGCTTGGCCTCGCTCCAAGAGACCCAGTACTTC. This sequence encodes CASSLASLQETQYF.

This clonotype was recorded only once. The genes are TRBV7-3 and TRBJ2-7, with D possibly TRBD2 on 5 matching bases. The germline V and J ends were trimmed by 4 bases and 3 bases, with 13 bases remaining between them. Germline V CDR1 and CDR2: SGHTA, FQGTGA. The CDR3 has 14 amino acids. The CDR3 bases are TGTGCCAGCAGCTGGGCACCGGGAAACTACGAGCAGTACTTC. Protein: CASSWAPGNYEQYF. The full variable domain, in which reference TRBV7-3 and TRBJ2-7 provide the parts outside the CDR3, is GAGVSQTPSNKVTEKGKYVELRCDPISGHTALYWYRQSLGQGPEFLIYFQGTGAADDSGLPNDRFFAVRPEGSVSTLKIQRTERGDSAVYLCASSWAPGNYEQYFGPGTRLTVT.

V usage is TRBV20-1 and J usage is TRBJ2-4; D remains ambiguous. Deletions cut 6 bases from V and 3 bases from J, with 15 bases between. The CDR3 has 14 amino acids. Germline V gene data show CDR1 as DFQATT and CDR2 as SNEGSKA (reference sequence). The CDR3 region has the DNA TGCAGTGCGTACAGAATTGACGGCAAAAACATTCAGTACTTC. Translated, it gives CSAYRIDGKNIQYF.

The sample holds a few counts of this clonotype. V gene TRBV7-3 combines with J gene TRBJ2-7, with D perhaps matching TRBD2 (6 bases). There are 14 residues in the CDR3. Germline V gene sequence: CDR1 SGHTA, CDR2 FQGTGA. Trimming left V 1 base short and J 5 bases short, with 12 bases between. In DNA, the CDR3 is TGTGCCAGCAGCTTAAGCGGGGTCGGCAACGAGCAGTACTTC. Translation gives CASSLSGVGNEQYF.

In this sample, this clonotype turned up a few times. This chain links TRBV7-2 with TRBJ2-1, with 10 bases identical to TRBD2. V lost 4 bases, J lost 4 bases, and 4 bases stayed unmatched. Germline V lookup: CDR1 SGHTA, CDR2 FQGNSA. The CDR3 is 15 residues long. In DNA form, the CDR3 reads TGTGCCAGCAGCTCCTCTAGCGGGAGATACAATGAGCAGTTCTTC. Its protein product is CASSSSSGRYNEQFF.

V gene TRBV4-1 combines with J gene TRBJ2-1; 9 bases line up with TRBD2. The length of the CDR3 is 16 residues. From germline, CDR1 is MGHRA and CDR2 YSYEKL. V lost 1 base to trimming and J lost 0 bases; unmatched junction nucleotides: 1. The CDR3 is CASSQGLAASYNEQFF. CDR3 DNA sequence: TGCGCCAGCAGCCAAGGACTAGCGGCCTCCTACAATGAGCAGTTCTTC.

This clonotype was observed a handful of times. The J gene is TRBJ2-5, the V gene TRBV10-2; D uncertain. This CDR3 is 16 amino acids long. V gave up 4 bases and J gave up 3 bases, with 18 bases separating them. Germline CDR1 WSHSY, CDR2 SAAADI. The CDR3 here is CASSALSLLTKETQYF. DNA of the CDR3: TGCGCCAGCAGTGCCCTCTCCCTCTTGACCAAAGAGACCCAGTACTTC.

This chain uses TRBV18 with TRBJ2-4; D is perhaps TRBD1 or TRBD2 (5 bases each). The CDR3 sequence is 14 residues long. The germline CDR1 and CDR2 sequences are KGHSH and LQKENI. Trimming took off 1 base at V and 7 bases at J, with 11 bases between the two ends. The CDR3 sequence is CASSPLATDNIQYF. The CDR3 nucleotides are TGTGCCAGCTCACCACTAGCGACAGACAACATTCAGTACTTC.

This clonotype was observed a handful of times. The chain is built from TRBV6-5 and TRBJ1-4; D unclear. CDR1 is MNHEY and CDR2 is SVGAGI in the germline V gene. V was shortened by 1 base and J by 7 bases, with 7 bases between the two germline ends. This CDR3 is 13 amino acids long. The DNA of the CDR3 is TGTGCCAGCAGTTACTTCCCGGGTGAAAAACTGTTTTTT. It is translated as CASSYFPGEKLFF.

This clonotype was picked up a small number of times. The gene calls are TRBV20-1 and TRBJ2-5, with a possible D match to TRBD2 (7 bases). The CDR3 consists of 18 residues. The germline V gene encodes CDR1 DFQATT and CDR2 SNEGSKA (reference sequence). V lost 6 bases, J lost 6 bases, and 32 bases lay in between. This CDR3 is CSAELLGGRGGGPKTQYF. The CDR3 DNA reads TGCAGTGCGGAACTCCTAGGGGGGAGGGGCGGGGGTCCCAAGACCCAGTACTTC.

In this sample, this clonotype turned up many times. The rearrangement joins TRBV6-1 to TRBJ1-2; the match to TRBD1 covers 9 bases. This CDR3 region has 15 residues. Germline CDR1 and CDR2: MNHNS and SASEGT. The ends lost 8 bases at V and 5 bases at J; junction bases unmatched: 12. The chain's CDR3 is CASAPGDRVWYGYTF. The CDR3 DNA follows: TGTGCCAGCGCGCCCGGGGACAGGGTATGGTATGGCTACACCTTC.

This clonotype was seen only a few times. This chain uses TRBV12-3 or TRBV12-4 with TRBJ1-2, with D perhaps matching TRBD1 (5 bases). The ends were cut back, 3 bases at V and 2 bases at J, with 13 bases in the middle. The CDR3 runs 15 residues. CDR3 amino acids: CASSFGDRANYGYTF. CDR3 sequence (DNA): TGTGCCAGCAGTTTTGGGGACCGGGCCAACTATGGCTACACCTTC.

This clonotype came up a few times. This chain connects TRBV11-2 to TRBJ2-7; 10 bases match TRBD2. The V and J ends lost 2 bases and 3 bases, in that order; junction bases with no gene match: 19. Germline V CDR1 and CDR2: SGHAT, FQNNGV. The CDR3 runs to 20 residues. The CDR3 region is CASSLSLGVAGGPPRYEQYF. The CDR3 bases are TGTGCCAGCAGCTTAAGTTTGGGGGTAGCGGGAGGACCCCCTCGCTACGAGCAGTACTTC.

The CDR3 is CASSFEGPPNTGELFF. The DNA for the CDR3 is TGCGCCAGCAGCTTTGAGGGCCCTCCGAACACCGGGGAGCTGTTTTTT. The chain combines TRBV5-1 with TRBJ2-2; TRBD2 is a possible D gene (5 bases). The germline CDR1 and CDR2 sequences are SGHRS and YFSETQ. This CDR3 region has 16 residues. V was trimmed by 2 bases and J by 0 bases, leaving 11 bases between them.

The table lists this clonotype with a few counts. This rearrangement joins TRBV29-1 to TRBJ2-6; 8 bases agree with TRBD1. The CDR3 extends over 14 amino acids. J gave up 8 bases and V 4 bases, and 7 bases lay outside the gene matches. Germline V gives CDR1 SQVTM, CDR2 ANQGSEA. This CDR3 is CSVAHRQGSNVLTF. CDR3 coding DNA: TGCAGCGTTGCCCACCGACAGGGGTCCAACGTCCTGACTTTC.

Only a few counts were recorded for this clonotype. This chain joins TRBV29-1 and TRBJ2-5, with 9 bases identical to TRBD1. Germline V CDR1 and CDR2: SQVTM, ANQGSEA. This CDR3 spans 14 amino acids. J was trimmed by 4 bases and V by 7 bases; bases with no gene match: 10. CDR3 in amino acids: CSARRGQGPETQYF. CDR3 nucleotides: TGCAGCGCAAGGAGGGGACAGGGTCCAGAGACCCAGTACTTC.

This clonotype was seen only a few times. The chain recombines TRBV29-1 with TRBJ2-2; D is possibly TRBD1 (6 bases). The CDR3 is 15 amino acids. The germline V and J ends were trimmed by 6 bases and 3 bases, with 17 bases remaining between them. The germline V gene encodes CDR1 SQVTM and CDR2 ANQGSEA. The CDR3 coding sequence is TGCAGCGTCTCCACCCGGGACACCTACACCGGGGAGCTGTTTTTT. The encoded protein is CSVSTRDTYTGELFF.

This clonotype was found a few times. The CDR3 DNA sequence: TGTGCCAGCAGCGCTCGACTAGCGGGAGTTTCAGATACGCAGTATTTT. The encoded protein is CASSARLAGVSDTQYF. This chain joins TRBV7-8 and TRBJ2-3; 12 bases are a match to TRBD2. The CDR3 contains 16 residues. Germline V gene data show CDR1 as SGHVS and CDR2 as FQNEAQ. The J segment lost 4 bases and the V segment lost 5 bases, leaving 7 bases of the junction unmatched.